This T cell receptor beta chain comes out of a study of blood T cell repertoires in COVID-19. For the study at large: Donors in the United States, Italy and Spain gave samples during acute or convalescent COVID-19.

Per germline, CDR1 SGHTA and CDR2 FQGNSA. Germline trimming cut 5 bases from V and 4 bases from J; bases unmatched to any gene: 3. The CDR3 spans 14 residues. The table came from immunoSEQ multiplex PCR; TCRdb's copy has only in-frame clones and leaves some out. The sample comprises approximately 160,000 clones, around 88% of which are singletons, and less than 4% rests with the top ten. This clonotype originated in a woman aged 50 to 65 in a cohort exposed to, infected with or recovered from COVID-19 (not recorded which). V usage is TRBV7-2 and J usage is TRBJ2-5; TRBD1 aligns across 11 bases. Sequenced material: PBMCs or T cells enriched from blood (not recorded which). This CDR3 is CASSADRGLETQYF. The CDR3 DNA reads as TGTGCCAGCAGCGCGGACAGGGGGCTAGAGACCCAGTACTTC.